This paragraph reports one T cell receptor beta chain. The antigen is unknown. The source of the sample is a study of cytomegalovirus exposure and HLA in healthy donors. Regarding the study as a whole: A previous analysis found most TCR beta V segments productive roughly 87% or roughly 30% of the time.

CDR1 and CDR2 from the germline V gene are WSHSY and SAAADI. V dropped 2 bases and J dropped 5 bases, with 10 bases sitting between them. The CDR3 length is 14 residues. Both 60 Vbeta primers and 13 Jbeta primers went into the PCR. Clones were read by immunoSEQ multiplex PCR, and TCRdb kept only the in-frame ones, dropping some. The sample lists 200,000 to 250,000 clones, 75% to 85% occurring once. The clonotype comes from a woman in her thirties or forties in good health and CMV-seronegative. Sequencing was carried out using PBMCs. The chain combines TRBV10-2 with TRBJ1-5; D gene unclear. The DNA of the CDR3 is TGCGCCAGCAGTGAGGGGAGCATGGATCAGCCCCAGCATTTT. Protein product: CASSEGSMDQPQHF.